This T cell receptor beta chain comes out of a study of cytomegalovirus exposure and HLA in healthy donors. Among the donors, all were healthy bone marrow donors. Findings and limits, study-wide: It is likely that the observed cluster of highly shared sequence variants was a sequencing artifact.

Germline loops: CDR1 SGHTA, CDR2 FQGTGA. V lost 4 bases and J lost 1, with 12 bases in between. The CDR3 runs 15 residues. The PCR used 60 Vbeta and 13 Jbeta primers. Produced via immunoSEQ multiplex PCR; TCRdb's table is partial and in-frame only. The sample consists of about 190,000 clones, 73% of them appearing once. As for this clone: Its antigen is not identified.

The TCR comes from a woman in her 30s in good health and CMV-seronegative. The specimen sequenced was PBMCs. The chain combines TRBV7-3 with TRBJ2-3; the D is unclear. The CDR3 bases are TGTGCCAGCAGCTCAAGTCCCTTAGGCACAGATACGCAGTATTTT. The encoded protein is CASSSSPLGTDTQYF.